This T cell receptor beta chain was documented in a study of Ad26.COV2.S vaccination and SARS-CoV-2 variants. The V gene's germline CDR1 is MNHEY and CDR2 SVGEGT. This CDR3 has 18 amino acids. The junction had 4 bases not matched to a gene; V was cut back by 0 bases and J by 0 bases. Sequencing used immunoSEQ multiplex PCR; TCRdb keeps in-frame clones, though not all of them. This table holds roughly 380,000 clones, 85% to 90% found once. Stated treatment: roughly 20 received Ad26.COV2.S at low or high dose, single or two shots; about 5 received placebo; per-sample allocation not given. Sampling took place 63 days after the first vaccine or placebo injection.

This material consisted of peripheral blood, taken in a trial of Ad26.COV2.S vaccine versus placebo. The V call is TRBV6-2 or TRBV6-3, the J call TRBJ2-6; 8 positions agree with TRBD1. This sequence originates from a person between 18 and 60 years old who received the Ad26.COV2.S COVID-19 vaccine or a placebo. In DNA, the CDR3 is TGTGCCAGCAGTTACTCGGGACAGGTTAGCTCTGGGGCCAACGTCCTGACTTTC. This encodes CASSYSGQVSSGANVLTF.